A single sample gave rise to the 25 T cell receptor beta chains below, sequenced in a study of CD8 T cells in ankylosing spondylitis. TCRdb re-called the 5' RACE reads through MiXCR, storing one row per CDR3 protein. The sample shows roughly 150,000 distinct CDR3 sequences, about 32% of them seen only once. Material for sequencing was synovial fluid, either unsorted or a sorted T cell fraction (not recorded which). The receptors here all came from a male donor with ankylosing spondylitis.

This clonotype turned up a few times. The chain combines TRBV4-3 with TRBJ2-7, with a tentative D call TRBD2 (6 bases). Germline CDR1 reads LGHNA; CDR2 reads YSLEER. CDR3 length: 15 residues. Trimming took 1 base from V and 2 from J, leaving 12 bases between them. The CDR3 sequence: CASSQAHSGAYEQYF. In nucleotides, the CDR3 is TGCGCCAGCAGCCAAGCCCATAGCGGCGCCTACGAGCAGTACTTC.

The gene calls are TRBV20-1 and TRBJ2-4, with D tentatively TRBD2 (5 bases). V shed 3 bases and J shed 6 bases, with 9 bases lying between them. The CDR3 sequence is 12 residues long. Germline V gives CDR1 DFQATT, CDR2 SNEGSKA (reference sequence). For the CDR3, the DNA is TGCAGTGCTAGGGCCAGCGGAAACATTCAGTACTTC. Protein: CSARASGNIQYF.

This clonotype was recorded at least ten times. The chain employs TRBV15 and TRBJ2-1; no clear D gene. Trimming took 6 bases from V and 6 from J, leaving 6 bases between them. The CDR3 loop spans 11 amino acids. Germline V gene data show CDR1 as LNHNV and CDR2 as YYDKDF (reference sequence). The CDR3 region has the DNA TGTGCCACCAGTTTTTTCAATGAGCAGTTCTTC. As protein: CATSFFNEQFF. The whole variable domain, remainder taken from reference TRBV15 and TRBJ2-1, is DAMVIQNPRYQVTQFGKPVTLSCSQTLNHNVMYWYQQKSSQAPKLLFHYYDKDFNNEADTPDNFQSRRPNTSFCFLDIRSPGLGDTAMYLCATSFFNEQFFGPGTRLTVL.

The chain joins TRBV19 to TRBJ2-4, with a weak D call TRBD1 (5 bases). Germline values: CDR1 LNHDA, CDR2 SQIVND (reference sequence). V lost 1 base and J lost 0, with 10 bases in between. The CDR3 is 16 residues long. The CDR3 bases are TGTGCCAGTAGTATAGTGGCAGGGATAGCCAAAAACATTCAGTACTTC. Protein: CASSIVAGIAKNIQYF.

The chain carries TRBV6-1 and TRBJ1-5, with 8 bases fitting TRBD1. V shed 7 bases, J shed 5 bases, and the junction held 10 bases outside the gene matches. This CDR3 has 15 amino acids. Germline CDR1 reads MNHNS; CDR2 reads SASEGT. In nucleotides, the CDR3 is TGTGCCAGCACCGACTCAGGGGGCTGGGATCAGCCCCAGCATTTT. Translating gives CASTDSGGWDQPQHF.

This clonotype came up a few times. The chain uses TRBV5-1 and TRBJ1-4; 7 bases align to TRBD1. Germline V gene data show CDR1 as SGHRS and CDR2 as YFSETQ. With 4 bases clipped from V and 8 bases from J, the junction kept 11 bases outside the gene matches. The CDR3 length is 15 residues. CDR3: CASSPRTGDGEKLFF. Written as DNA, the CDR3 is TGCGCCAGCAGCCCCCGGACAGGCGACGGCGAAAAACTGTTTTTT.

This clonotype has just a few counts. The chain is built from TRBV4-1 and TRBJ1-2, with D possibly TRBD1 on 6 matching bases. The CDR3 is made up of 17 amino acids. V gave up 6 bases and J gave up 8 bases, with 28 bases separating them. CDR1 is MGHRA and CDR2 is YSYEKL in the germline V gene. CDR3 residues: CASRQGPFGTPSGGYTF. CDR3 nucleotides: TGCGCCAGCAGACAGGGACCCTTCGGGACGCCCTCGGGGGGCTACACCTTC.

The V call is TRBV5-1, the J call TRBJ1-2; D gene ambiguous. V was pared by 4 bases and J by 0 bases, with 10 bases between. The CDR3 covers 14 residues. The germline V gene encodes CDR1 SGHRS and CDR2 YFSETQ. CDR3 protein: CASSPMAANYGYTF. Written as DNA, the CDR3 is TGCGCCAGCAGCCCCATGGCGGCTAACTATGGCTACACCTTC.

This clonotype occurred a few times. The chain has TRBV28 and TRBJ2-7; the D is unclear. V was cut by 7 bases and J by 2 bases, with 12 bases left in between. CDR1 is MDHEN and CDR2 is SYDVKM in the germline V gene. The CDR3 extends over 13 amino acids. CDR3 region: CASTRVQTYEQYF. The CDR3 region has the DNA TGTGCCAGCACCCGCGTTCAAACCTACGAGCAGTACTTC.

Concerning this clonotype: Just one base apart from a much larger clone, this may be a read error. Without the conserved terminal phenylalanine or tryptophan, this CDR3 likely stems from a read error. The J gene is TRBJ2-1, the V gene TRBV27; 11 bases are shared with TRBD2. The V gene's germline CDR1 is MNHEY and CDR2 SMNVEV (reference sequence). The CDR3 is made up of 14 amino acids. V was pared by 5 bases and J by 8 bases, with 5 bases of the junction left unmatched. CDR3 loop: CASSLSGRAYEQFY. The CDR3 nucleotides are TGTGCCAGCAGTCTTAGCGGGAGGGCCTATGAGCAGTTCTAC.

At least ten counts were recorded for this clonotype. The chain links TRBV20-1 to TRBJ1-5; maybe TRBD1 (5 bases). CDR3 length equals 14 residues. Germline CDR1 is DFQATT and CDR2 is SNEGSKA (reference sequence). V lost 5 bases to trimming and J lost 4 bases, with 15 bases between them. This chain's CDR3 is CSAVDTAPNQPQHF. The CDR3 bases are TGCAGTGCTGTGGACACCGCCCCAAATCAGCCCCAGCATTTT.

This chain connects TRBV4-3 to TRBJ2-3, with 7 bases that match TRBD2. The germline V gene has CDR1 LGHNA and CDR2 YSLEER. V gave up 1 base and J gave up 2 bases; unmatched junction bases: 3. The CDR3 has 15 amino acids. The CDR3 region is CASSQALAVTDTQYF. DNA for the CDR3: TGCGCCAGCAGCCAAGCCCTAGCGGTCACAGATACGCAGTATTTT.

The CDR3 region has the DNA TGCAGTGCAAACCGACAGGCCGAGGAGCAGTTCTTC. Encoded protein: CSANRQAEEQFF. The V and J genes are TRBV20-1 and TRBJ2-1, with D maybe TRBD1 (6 bases). Germline V gives CDR1 DFQATT, CDR2 SNEGSKA (reference sequence). The CDR3 is made up of 12 amino acids. The ends were cut back, 6 bases at V and 10 bases at J, with 16 bases in the middle.

DNA for the CDR3: TGTGCCAGCAGTGTTCAGGGCGGACAGGCAGATACGCAGTATTTT. Translated: CASSVQGGQADTQYF. The chain combines TRBV2 with TRBJ2-3; 7 bases map to TRBD1. This CDR3 contains 15 residues. V gave up 4 bases and J gave up 4 bases; unmatched junction bases: 8. Germline assignment: CDR1 SNHLY and CDR2 FYNNEI. Filled out from reference TRBV2 and TRBJ2-3, the complete variable domain reads EPEVTQTPSHQVTQMGQEVILRCVPISNHLYFYWYRQILGQKVEFLVSFYNNEISEKSEIFDDQFSVERPDGSNFTLKIRSTKLEDSAMYFCASSVQGGQADTQYFGPGTRLTVL.

This clonotype has just a few counts. CDR3 residues: CASSLLRGSTGELFF. For the CDR3, the DNA is TGTGCCAGCAGTCTCCTCCGGGGAAGCACCGGGGAGCTGTTTTTT. This rearrangement joins TRBV12-3 or TRBV12-4 to TRBJ2-2; D perhaps matches TRBD2 (5 bases). V shed 5 bases and J shed 4 bases, with 14 bases lying between them. The CDR3 has 15 amino acids.

The table lists this clonotype with a few counts. The CDR3 DNA is TGCGCCAGCAGCCAAGTACTGCGGTCTGGGGACTACAATGAGCAGTTCTTC. This sequence encodes CASSQVLRSGDYNEQFF. This chain joins TRBV4-1 and TRBJ2-1; the D is unclear. This CDR3 contains 17 residues. V was pared by 1 base and J by 3 bases, with 16 bases between. CDR1 and CDR2 from the germline V gene are MGHRA and YSYEKL.

This clonotype was picked up a small number of times. The V gene is TRBV12-3 or TRBV12-4, the J gene TRBJ2-3, with TRBD2 matching 7 bases. J gave up 0 bases and V 2 bases, and 2 bases lay outside the gene matches. The CDR3 totals 15 residues. The CDR3: CASSLWGGSTDTQYF. Here the CDR3 DNA reads TGTGCCAGCAGTTTATGGGGGGGGAGCACAGATACGCAGTATTTT.

The J gene is TRBJ1-5, the V gene TRBV6-1; TRBD1 aligns across 8 bases. The CDR3 is made up of 15 amino acids. The J segment lost 6 bases and the V segment lost 5 bases, leaving 9 bases of the junction unmatched. Germline values: CDR1 MNHNS, CDR2 SASEGT. The CDR3 loop is CASSRTGPTGQPQHF. The CDR3, as DNA: TGTGCCAGCAGTCGGACAGGGCCGACGGGTCAGCCCCAGCATTTT.

This chain joins TRBV18 and TRBJ2-7; the D gene is possibly TRBD2 (5 bases). Trimming took 4 bases from V and 4 from J, leaving 8 bases between them. The germline CDR1 and CDR2 sequences are KGHSH and LQKENI. The CDR3 covers 12 residues. The CDR3 coding sequence is TGTGCCAGCTCACTGGGAGATTACGAGCAGTACTTC. Residues: CASSLGDYEQYF.

The rearrangement links TRBV5-5 to TRBJ2-7, with D possibly matching TRBD2 (5 bases). Trimming stripped 3 bases from V and 2 bases from J, with 21 bases between. Germline V gene data show CDR1 as SGHKS and CDR2 as YYEKEE (reference sequence). The CDR3 sequence is 17 residues long. The CDR3 nucleotides are TGTGCCAGCAGCTCCCCCCCGATCGGGGTAGCACCCTACGAGCAGTACTTC. This sequence encodes CASSSPPIGVAPYEQYF.

This clonotype turned up a few times. V is TRBV6-2 or TRBV6-3 and J is TRBJ2-1; 12 positions agree with TRBD2. V shed 3 bases and J 9 bases; nucleotides not matched to a gene: 12. CDR1 is MNHEY and CDR2 is SVGEGT in the germline V gene. There are 17 residues in the CDR3. CDR3 sequence reads: CASSYEVLLAGGSEQFF. In DNA, the CDR3 is TGTGCCAGCAGTTATGAAGTGCTACTAGCGGGAGGTAGTGAGCAGTTCTTC.

The chain combines TRBV20-1 with TRBJ2-3, with a possible D match to TRBD2 (6 bases). The CDR3 is 14 amino acids. V lost 5 bases and J 2 bases, leaving 14 bases between the germline ends. Germline CDR1 DFQATT, CDR2 SNEGSKA (reference sequence). Here the CDR3 reads CSAGWTTNTDTQYF. CDR3 bases: TGCAGTGCTGGGTGGACTACCAACACAGATACGCAGTATTTT.

J is TRBJ2-1 and V is TRBV5-1; 8 bases map to TRBD2. The CDR3 loop spans 16 amino acids. Germline V gives CDR1 SGHRS, CDR2 YFSETQ. V shed 4 bases, J shed 4 bases, and the junction held 10 bases outside the gene matches. The CDR3 is CASSLTGGASYNEQFF. Written as DNA, the CDR3 is TGCGCCAGCAGCCTGACCGGGGGGGCCTCTTACAATGAGCAGTTCTTC.

V usage is TRBV18 and J usage is TRBJ2-4; TRBD1 is a possible D gene (6 bases). Trimming stripped 3 bases from V and 0 bases from J, with 12 bases between. Germline CDR1 KGHSH, CDR2 LQKENI. The CDR3 runs to 16 residues. CDR3 loop: CASSPAEGVAKNIQYF. CDR3 nucleotide sequence: TGTGCCAGCTCACCCGCCGAGGGGGTAGCCAAAAACATTCAGTACTTC.

The CDR3 sequence is CASSWAGQGLASEQFF. In nucleotides, the CDR3 is TGTGCCAGCAGTTGGGCGGGACAGGGACTAGCTTCCGAGCAGTTCTTC. The chain employs TRBV28 and TRBJ2-1; the D gene could be TRBD1 or TRBD2 (9 bases each). The CDR3 has 16 amino acids. Trimming took 4 bases from V and 10 from J, leaving 23 bases between them. CDR1 and CDR2 (germline): MDHEN, SYDVKM.